Below are 15 T cell receptor beta chains sequenced from a single sample in a study of blood T cell repertoires in COVID-19. Some clones are missing from TCRdb's copy, which holds only in-frame ones; the method was immunoSEQ multiplex PCR. The top ten hold approximately 4% of the sample, which has approximately 300,000 clones, roughly 90% seen once. The sample consisted of PBMCs or T cells enriched from blood (not recorded which). The receptors were gathered from a woman under 30 with acute COVID-19.

The chain is built from TRBV21-1 and TRBJ2-1; the table's D call of TRBD1 was not tested on the DNA. TRBV21-1 is an annotated pseudogene. The CDR3 totals 16 residues. The CDR3 sequence is CASSKVDRTRGDEQFF. The CDR3 DNA follows: TGTGCCAGCAGCAAAGTGGACAGAACCAGGGGGGATGAGCAGTTCTTC.

This rearrangement joins TRBV24-1 to TRBJ1-2; TRBD1 matches 7 bases. CDR1 is KGHDR and CDR2 is SFDVKD in the germline V gene. The CDR3 is 14 amino acids. J was trimmed by 3 bases and V by 5 bases; bases with no gene match: 5. CDR3 sequence (DNA): TGTGCCACCAGTGGGTGGGGGACAGACTATGGCTACACCTTC. Protein product: CATSGWGTDYGYTF.

The rearrangement joins TRBV10-1 to TRBJ2-1; 9 bases are a match to TRBD2. Trimming at V came to 6 bases and at J to 6 bases, leaving 18 bases not matched to a gene. Germline loops: CDR1 WNHNN, CDR2 SYGVQD (reference sequence). CDR3 length: 18 residues. The CDR3, as DNA: TGCGCCAGCAGCCCTAGTTGGCGGGAGGGGACTTGGGGCAATGAGCAGTTCTTC. This sequence encodes CASSPSWREGTWGNEQFF.

This clone was observed a single time. The V gene is TRBV28, the J gene TRBJ2-3; maybe TRBD2 (5 bases). This CDR3 is 19 amino acids long. Germline V gene data show CDR1 as MDHEN and CDR2 as SYDVKM. Trimming took off 5 bases at V and 1 base at J, with 25 bases between the two ends. The CDR3 DNA sequence: TGTGCCAGCAGTCCCGCCCTAGTGAGGGCTACGTCTGGCACAGATACGCAGTATTTT. Protein product: CASSPALVRATSGTDTQYF.

The rearrangement joins TRBV29-1 to TRBJ2-7, with 13 nucleotides matching TRBD2. CDR1 is SQVTM, CDR2 ANQGSEA, per germline. The CDR3 covers 15 residues. The ends lost 2 bases at V and 6 bases at J; junction bases unmatched: 7. The CDR3 loop is CSVERRTSGSIEQYF. CDR3 bases: TGCAGCGTTGAAAGAAGGACTAGCGGGAGTATCGAGCAGTACTTC.

The chain couples TRBV11-3 to TRBJ2-7; D not certain. V was shortened by 2 bases and J by 3 bases, with 8 bases between the two germline ends. Germline V gene lookup returns CDR1 SGHNT and CDR2 YENEEA. This CDR3 contains 13 residues. CDR3 in amino acids: CASSLSHSYEQYF. CDR3 DNA: TGTGCCAGCAGCTTAAGTCACAGCTACGAGCAGTACTTC.

This rearrangement joins TRBV6-5 to TRBJ1-2; 7 bases align to TRBD1. Trimming cost V 0 bases and J 4 bases; bases outside gene matches: 8. The length of the CDR3 is 16 residues. The germline CDR1 and CDR2 sequences are MNHEY and SVGAGI. The CDR3 protein is CASSYSTGNYFYGYTF. CDR3 DNA sequence: TGTGCCAGCAGTTACTCGACAGGGAATTACTTCTATGGCTACACCTTC.

This chain joins TRBV18 and TRBJ2-7; D gene unclear. The length of the CDR3 is 12 residues. Looked up from germline, CDR1 is KGHSH and CDR2 is LQKENI. Trimming removed 2 bases at V and 7 bases at J, with 9 bases between. The CDR3 loop reads CASSPTGFEQYF. CDR3 nucleotides: TGTGCCAGCTCACCAACCGGTTTTGAGCAGTACTTC.

The chain recombines TRBV28 with TRBJ1-1; tentatively, D is TRBD1 (6 bases). The CDR3 totals 15 residues. Germline V lookup: CDR1 MDHEN, CDR2 SYDVKM. V dropped 5 bases and J dropped 5 bases, with 18 bases sitting between them. The CDR3 sequence: CASSLTQGWGTEAFF. The CDR3 DNA sequence: TGTGCCAGCAGTCTAACACAGGGATGGGGAACTGAAGCTTTCTTT. The full variable domain, its missing parts supplied by reference TRBV28 and TRBJ1-1, is DVKVTQSSRYLVKRTGEKVFLECVQDMDHENMFWYRQDPGLGLRLIYFSYDVKMKEKGDIPEGYSVSREKKERFSLILESASTNQTSMYLCASSLTQGWGTEAFFGQGTRLTVV.

The chain links TRBV7-8 to TRBJ2-2; tentatively, D is TRBD2 (6 bases). Trimming removed 0 bases at V and 4 bases at J, with 12 bases between. Germline CDR1 SGHVS, CDR2 FQNEAQ. CDR3 length equals 16 residues. CDR3 bases: TGTGCCAGCAGCTTAGCGCCGGGAGCGGTCACCGGGGAGCTGTTTTTT. Amino acids: CASSLAPGAVTGELFF. The full variable domain, completed using reference TRBV7-8 and TRBJ2-2, is GAGVSQSPRYKVAKRGQDVALRCDPISGHVSLFWYQQALGQGPEFLTYFQNEAQLDKSGLPSDRFFAERPEGSVSTLKIQRTQQEDSAVYLCASSLAPGAVTGELFFGEGSRLTVL.

The V call is TRBV19, the J call TRBJ2-1; tentatively, D is TRBD2 (5 bases). Germline V CDR1 and CDR2: LNHDA, SQIVND (reference sequence). The CDR3 covers 13 residues. V lost 10 bases and J lost 8, with 18 bases in between. In DNA, the CDR3 is TGTGCCACCCAGGAGGTGGGAGTCTATGAGCAGTTCTTC. This codes for CATQEVGVYEQFF.

The chain links TRBV5-1 to TRBJ2-7; TRBD2 is a possible D gene (6 bases). V was cut by 4 bases and J by 2 bases, with 13 bases left in between. Germline CDR1 SGHRS, CDR2 YFSETQ. The CDR3 covers 14 residues. The DNA of the CDR3 is TGCGCCAGCAGCCCAAGGGGACTTCCCTACGAGCAGTACTTC. Amino acids: CASSPRGLPYEQYF.

The rearrangement links TRBV27 to TRBJ2-7; tentatively, D is TRBD1 (5 bases). Trimming left V 6 bases short and J 0 bases short, with 21 bases between. Germline loops: CDR1 MNHEY, CDR2 SMNVEV (reference sequence). This CDR3 comprises 17 residues. The CDR3 here is CASRHTFDSLSSYEQYF. CDR3 DNA: TGTGCCAGCAGGCATACCTTTGACAGCCTGTCCTCCTACGAGCAGTACTTC.

This clone was observed a single time. The V call is TRBV11-3, the J call TRBJ2-1; a possible D gene is TRBD2 (6 bases). This CDR3 spans 15 amino acids. V lost 4 bases and J lost 4, with 14 bases in between. The germline V gene has CDR1 SGHNT and CDR2 YENEEA. The CDR3 bases are TGTGCCAGCAGCTCGTGGGTAGCGGAGTACAATGAGCAGTTCTTC. It specifies CASSSWVAEYNEQFF.

In its sample, this clone was seen a few times. This CDR3 is CASRHRGNTEAFF. CDR3 in DNA: TGTGCCAGCAGGCACAGGGGGAACACTGAAGCTTTCTTT. The V call is TRBV6-5, the J call TRBJ1-1; 7 nucleotides line up with TRBD1. The CDR3 is made up of 13 amino acids. J lost 1 base, V lost 6 bases, and 2 bases had no gene match. Germline loops: CDR1 MNHEY, CDR2 SVGAGI.